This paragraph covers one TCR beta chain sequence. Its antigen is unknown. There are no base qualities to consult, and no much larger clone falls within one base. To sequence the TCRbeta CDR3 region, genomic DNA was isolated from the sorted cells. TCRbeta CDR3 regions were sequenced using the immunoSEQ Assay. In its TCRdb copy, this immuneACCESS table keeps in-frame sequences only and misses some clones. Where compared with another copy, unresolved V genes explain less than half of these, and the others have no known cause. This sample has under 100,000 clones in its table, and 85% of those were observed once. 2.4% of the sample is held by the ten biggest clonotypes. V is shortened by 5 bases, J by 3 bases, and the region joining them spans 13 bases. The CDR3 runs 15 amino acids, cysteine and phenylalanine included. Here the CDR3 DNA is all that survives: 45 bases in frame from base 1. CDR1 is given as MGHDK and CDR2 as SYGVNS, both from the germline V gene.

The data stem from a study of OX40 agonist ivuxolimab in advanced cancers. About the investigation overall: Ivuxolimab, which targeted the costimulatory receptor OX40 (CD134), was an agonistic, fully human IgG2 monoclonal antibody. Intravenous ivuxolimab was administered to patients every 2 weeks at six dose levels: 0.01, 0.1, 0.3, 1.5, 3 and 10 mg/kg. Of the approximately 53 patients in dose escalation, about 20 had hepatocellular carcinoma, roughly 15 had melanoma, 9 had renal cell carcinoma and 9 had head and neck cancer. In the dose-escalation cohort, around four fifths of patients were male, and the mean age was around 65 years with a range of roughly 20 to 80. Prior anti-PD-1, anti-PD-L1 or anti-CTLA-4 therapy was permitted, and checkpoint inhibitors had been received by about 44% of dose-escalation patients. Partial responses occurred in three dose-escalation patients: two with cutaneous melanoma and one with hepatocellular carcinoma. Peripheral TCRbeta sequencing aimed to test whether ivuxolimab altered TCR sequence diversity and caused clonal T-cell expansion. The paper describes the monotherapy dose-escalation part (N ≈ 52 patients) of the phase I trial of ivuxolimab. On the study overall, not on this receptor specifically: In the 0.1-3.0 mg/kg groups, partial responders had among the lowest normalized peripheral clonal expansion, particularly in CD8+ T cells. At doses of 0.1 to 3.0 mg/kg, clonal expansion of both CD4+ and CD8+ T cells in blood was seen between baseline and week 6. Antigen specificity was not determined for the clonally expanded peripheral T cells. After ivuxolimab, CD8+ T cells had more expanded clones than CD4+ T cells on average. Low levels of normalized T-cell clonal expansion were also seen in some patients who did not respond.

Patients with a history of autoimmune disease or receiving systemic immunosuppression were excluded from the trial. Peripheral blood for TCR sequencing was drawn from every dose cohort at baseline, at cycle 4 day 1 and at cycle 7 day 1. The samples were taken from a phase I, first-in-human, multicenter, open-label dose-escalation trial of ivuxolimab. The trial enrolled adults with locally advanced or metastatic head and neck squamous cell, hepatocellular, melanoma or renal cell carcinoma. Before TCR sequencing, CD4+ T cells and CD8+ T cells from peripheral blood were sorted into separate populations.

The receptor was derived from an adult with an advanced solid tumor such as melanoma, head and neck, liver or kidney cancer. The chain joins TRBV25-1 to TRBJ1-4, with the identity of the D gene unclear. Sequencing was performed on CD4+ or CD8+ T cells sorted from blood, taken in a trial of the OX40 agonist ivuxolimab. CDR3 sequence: CASSIRRSSNEKLFF. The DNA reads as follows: TGTGCCAGCAGTATCCGTCGGTCTTCTAATGAAAAACTGTTTTTT.